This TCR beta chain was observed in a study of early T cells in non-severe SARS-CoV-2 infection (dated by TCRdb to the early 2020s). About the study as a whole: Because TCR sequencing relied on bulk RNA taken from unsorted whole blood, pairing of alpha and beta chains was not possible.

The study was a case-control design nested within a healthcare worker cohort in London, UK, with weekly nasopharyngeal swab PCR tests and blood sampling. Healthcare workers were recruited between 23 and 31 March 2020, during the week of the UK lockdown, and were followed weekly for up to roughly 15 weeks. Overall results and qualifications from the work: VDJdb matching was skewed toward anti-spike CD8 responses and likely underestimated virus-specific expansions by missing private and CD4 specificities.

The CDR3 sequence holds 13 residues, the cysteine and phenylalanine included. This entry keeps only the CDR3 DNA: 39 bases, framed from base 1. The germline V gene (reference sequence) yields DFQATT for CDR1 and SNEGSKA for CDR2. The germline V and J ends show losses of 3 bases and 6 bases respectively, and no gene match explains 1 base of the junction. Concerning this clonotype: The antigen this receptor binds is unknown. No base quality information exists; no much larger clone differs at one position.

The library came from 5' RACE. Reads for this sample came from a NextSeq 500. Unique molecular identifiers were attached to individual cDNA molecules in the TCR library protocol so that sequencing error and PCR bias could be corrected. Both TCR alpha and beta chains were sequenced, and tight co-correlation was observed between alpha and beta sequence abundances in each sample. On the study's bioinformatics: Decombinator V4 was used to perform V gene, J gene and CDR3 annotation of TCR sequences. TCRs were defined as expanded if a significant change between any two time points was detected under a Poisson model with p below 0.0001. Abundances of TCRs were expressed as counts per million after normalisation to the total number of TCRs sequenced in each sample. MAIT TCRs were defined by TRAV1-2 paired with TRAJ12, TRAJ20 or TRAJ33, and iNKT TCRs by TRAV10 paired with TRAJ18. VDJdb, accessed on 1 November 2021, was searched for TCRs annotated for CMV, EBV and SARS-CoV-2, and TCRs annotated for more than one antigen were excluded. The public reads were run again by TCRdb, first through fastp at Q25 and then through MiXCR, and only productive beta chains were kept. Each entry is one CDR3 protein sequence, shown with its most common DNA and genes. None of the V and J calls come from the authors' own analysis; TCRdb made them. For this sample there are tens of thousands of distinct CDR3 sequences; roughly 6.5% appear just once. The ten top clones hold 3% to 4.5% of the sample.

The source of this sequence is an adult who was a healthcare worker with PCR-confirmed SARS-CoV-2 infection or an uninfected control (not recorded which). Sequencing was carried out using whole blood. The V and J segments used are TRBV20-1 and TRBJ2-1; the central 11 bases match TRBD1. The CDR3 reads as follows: CSARGQGVNEQFF. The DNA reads TGCAGTGCTAGGGGACAGGGGGTCAATGAGCAGTTCTTC.